Here is one TCR beta chain with its context. The CDR3 does not close with the conserved phenylalanine or tryptophan, likely indicating a read error. It is unclear where the CDR3 begins or ends on the DNA, so no DNA is shown, and the CDR3 is as TCRdb lists it. These data come from a study of tumor-infiltrating lymphocytes in primary liver carcinoma. Production of TCR beta cDNA used approximately 480 ng total RNA together with a constant-region primer. It was through three nested multiplex PCR rounds of slightly modified ARM-PCR that TCR beta libraries arose. The opening two PCR rounds, ten to eleven cycles each, paired TRBV1-TRBV30 forward primers with a C-beta reverse primer. TCRdb reprocessed the multiplex PCR reads via MiXCR and lists one record per CDR3 protein. The sample yields about 21,000 distinct CDR3 sequences, 75% to 80% seen once. It was from around 18-30 mg of unsorted bulk tissue that RNA and DNA were co-extracted.

The CDR3 has 15 amino acids, counting both end residues. Germline lookup yields CDR1 SQVTM and CDR2 ANQGSEA. The V gene is TRBV29-1, the J gene TRBJ2-5; the tabulated D call, TRBD2, remains unverified against the DNA. The sequenced sample was liver tumor tissue from sampling region 1. The subset here: tumor region T1, superior pole. This receptor was taken from a woman aged 30 to 39 with primary liver carcinoma and hepatitis B virus infection. CDR3 residues: CSVGLSGRGQETMYL.